The 7 T cell receptor beta chains below were found in one sample sequenced in a study of technical replicates of blood from a few donors. Using immunoSEQ multiplex PCR, the repertoire was profiled, and TCRdb retains in-frame clones only, with some absent. The sample lists approximately 99,000 clones; approximately 96% were seen once. Specimen: T cells isolated from PBMCs. Receptor source: a human donor in good health.

The chain carries TRBV28 and TRBJ2-2, with TRBD1 matching over 8 bases. Germline-derived CDR1 and CDR2 are MDHEN and SYDVKM. Trimming cost V 3 bases and J 5 bases; bases outside gene matches: 8. CDR3 length: 16 amino acids. The CDR3 is CASSLGIRGQTGELFF. CDR3 nucleotides: TGTGCCAGCAGTTTGGGGATCAGGGGGCAGACCGGGGAGCTGTTTTTT. The full variable domain, rest sourced from reference TRBV28 and TRBJ2-2, is DVKVTQSSRYLVKRTGEKVFLECVQDMDHENMFWYRQDPGLGLRLIYFSYDVKMKEKGDIPEGYSVSREKKERFSLILESASTNQTSMYLCASSLGIRGQTGELFFGEGSRLTVL.

This clone was recorded once. The DNA for the CDR3 is TGTGCCAGCAGCTTTGCGGGAGACGAGCAGTACTTC. Its translation is CASSFAGDEQYF. The chain employs TRBV7-2 and TRBJ2-7; 7 bases align to TRBD2. The CDR3 extends over 12 amino acids. CDR1 SGHTA and CDR2 FQGNSA come from the germline V gene. Trimming took 3 bases from V and 5 from J; bases not matched to a gene: 1.

This clone was counted a few times. The chain carries TRBV5-4 and TRBJ1-4; the match to TRBD1 covers 9 bases. CDR3 length: 17 amino acids. Germline loops: CDR1 SGHNT, CDR2 YYREEE (reference sequence). V lost 2 bases to trimming and J lost 2 bases; unmatched junction nucleotides: 7. The CDR3 DNA follows: TGTGCCAGCAGCTTTTGGACAGGGGAAGGGACTAATGAAAAACTGTTTTTT. It is translated as CASSFWTGEGTNEKLFF.

The chain recombines TRBV19 with TRBJ2-1; 8 bases are a match to TRBD2. Germline V CDR1 and CDR2: LNHDA, SQIVND (reference sequence). V lost 4 bases to trimming and J lost 8 bases; unmatched junction nucleotides: 7. The CDR3 consists of 14 residues. The CDR3 DNA follows: TGTGCCAGTAGTAAAGCGGGAGTGATCGATGAGCAGTTCTTC. Its translation is CASSKAGVIDEQFF.

This chain joins TRBV19 and TRBJ2-1; D possibly corresponds to TRBD1 (6 bases). The germline V and J ends were trimmed by 3 bases and 0 bases, with 21 bases remaining between them. The CDR3 extends over 19 amino acids. From germline, CDR1 is LNHDA and CDR2 SQIVND (reference sequence). As DNA, the CDR3 is TGTGCCAGTAGTATCACAGGGTCCTCCCACCTAAGCTCCTACAATGAGCAGTTCTTC. It yields the protein CASSITGSSHLSSYNEQFF.

This rearrangement joins TRBV18 to TRBJ2-3; D gene uncertain. Germline V lookup: CDR1 KGHSH, CDR2 LQKENI. V was cut by 2 bases and J by 1 base, with 19 bases left in between. This CDR3 has 18 residues. CDR3 nucleotide sequence: TGTGCCAGCTCACCATCGGCAGGAAGATCGCACGGCACAGATACGCAGTATTTT. Its translation: CASSPSAGRSHGTDTQYF.

The chain couples TRBV30 to TRBJ2-1; no definite D call. CDR1 is GTSNPN and CDR2 is SVGIG in the germline V gene (reference sequence). This CDR3 has 13 residues. V gave up 3 bases and J gave up 0 bases, with 6 bases separating them. The CDR3 sequence is CAWSRSSYNEQFF. Written as DNA, the CDR3 is TGTGCCTGGAGCCGTAGCTCCTACAATGAGCAGTTCTTC.